One and the same sample provided the 5 T cell receptor beta chains below, sequenced in a study of blood T cells in healthy people across ages. The use of a sample-barcoded 5' primer and a J-beta primer mix characterized a second PCR of about 7 to 12 cycles. One entry per CDR3 protein, called by TCRdb with MiXCR from the 5' RACE reads. The table shows 1.5 million to 2 million distinct CDR3 sequences, with roughly 32% occurring only once. The sample consisted of blood. These receptors all stem from a woman aged 30 to 39 in good health.

The chain links TRBV5-1 to TRBJ2-5; the D gene is possibly TRBD2 (5 bases). The CDR3 consists of 14 residues. Germline values: CDR1 SGHRS, CDR2 YFSETQ. V was trimmed by 3 bases and J by 1 base, leaving 10 bases between them. The CDR3 DNA reads as TGCGCCAGCAGCTGGGTTGCGGGCCAAGAGACCCAGTACTTC. Residues: CASSWVAGQETQYF.

This clonotype was observed a single time. Written as DNA, the CDR3 is TGTGCCAGCACCCCAGGGGGGGCGGGAGGCTACACCTTC. It specifies CASTPGGAGGYTF. The rearrangement uses TRBV6-5 and TRBJ1-2; 7 nucleotides match TRBD1. The germline V gene has CDR1 MNHEY and CDR2 SVGAGI. The CDR3 runs 13 residues. The ends lost 7 bases at V and 8 bases at J; junction bases unmatched: 10.

The V and J genes are TRBV20-1 and TRBJ2-5; D is perhaps TRBD2 (6 bases). This CDR3 is built from 12 residues. The germline gives CDR1 DFQATT, CDR2 SNEGSKA (reference sequence). Trimming cost V 6 bases and J 11 bases, with 19 bases left between them. The CDR3 loop is CSASRRGDKQYF. Written as DNA, the CDR3 is TGCAGTGCCTCCCGGAGGGGTGATAAGCAGTACTTC.

Ten or more counts support this clonotype. This chain links TRBV27 with TRBJ2-3; D unclear. Germline lookup yields CDR1 MNHEY and CDR2 SMNVEV (reference sequence). The CDR3 has 10 amino acids. V gave up 6 bases and J gave up 10 bases, with 8 bases separating them. The CDR3 DNA reads as TGTGCCAGCAGCTTAAGTCCGCAGTATTTT. Its translation is CASSLSPQYF.

This sequence joins TRBV5-6 and TRBJ2-5, with D unclear. V lost 3 bases to trimming and J lost 4 bases, with 10 bases between them. In germline, CDR1 is SGHDT, CDR2 YYEEEE. This CDR3 region has 13 residues. The CDR3 spells CASSWVQVETQYF. In DNA form, the CDR3 reads TGTGCCAGCAGCTGGGTGCAGGTAGAGACCCAGTACTTC.